Given below is one T cell receptor (beta chain) in context. The target antigen is unknown. Naive CD4+ cells had CD25+ Tregs removed. The CDR3 contains 15 residues. Germline V gene lookup returns CDR1 DFQATT and CDR2 SNEGSKA (reference sequence). Trimming took 6 bases from V and 5 from J, leaving 20 bases between them. After constant-region reverse-primer amplification, full-length variable regions underwent semi-nested PCR with Nested Universal Primer A. TCRdb reanalysed the 5' RACE reads using MiXCR and keeps one entry per CDR3 protein. The sample includes approximately 8,200 distinct CDR3 sequences, 65% to 70% of them seen just once. General study results and limits: Greatest tumor Treg TCR overlap was with tumor naive CD4+ cells. In terms of TCR gene usage, tumor memory CD4+ T cells clustered together with blood and lymph node memory CD4+ cells, as well as with lymph node naive CD4+ cells.

The sequence was collected from a female donor with breast cancer. Sequenced material: tumor-infiltrating naive CD4+ T cells sorted from the breast tumor. Subset defined: naive CD4+ T cells, CD4+CD45RA+CD25-. The chain has TRBV20-1 and TRBJ2-1; no reliable D call. The DNA for the CDR3 is TGCAGTGCACCCGCTGCCGGCGGAATGAACAATGAGCAGTTCTTC. Amino acids: CSAPAAGGMNNEQFF.